Below, 15 T cell receptor beta chains from the same sample are listed, as sequenced in a study of response to subunit inactivated influenza vaccine. TCRdb independently ran MiXCR on the RT-PCR reads; one entry per CDR3 protein. This table has approximately 500,000 distinct CDR3 sequences, approximately 13% appearing once. Sequencing used PBMCs from blood, obtained 45 days after vaccination. The receptor set was obtained from a man over 45 who received an inactivated influenza vaccine.

The V and J genes are TRBV11-2 and TRBJ2-7; 7 nucleotides align to TRBD1. After removal of 5 bases from V and 2 bases from J, the junction contained 9 bases not matched to a gene. This CDR3 has 15 amino acids. The germline gives CDR1 SGHAT, CDR2 FQNNGV. The CDR3 here is CASSHKGQPPYEQYF. The CDR3 DNA reads TGTGCCAGCAGCCACAAGGGACAGCCACCCTACGAGCAGTACTTC.

In its sample, this clonotype was seen a few times. The J gene is TRBJ1-6, the V gene TRBV15, with D possibly matching TRBD1 (6 bases). The germline V and J ends were trimmed by 3 bases and 8 bases, with 14 bases remaining between them. The CDR3 spans 15 residues. The V gene's germline CDR1 is LNHNV and CDR2 YYDKDF (reference sequence). CDR3 DNA sequence: TGTGCCACCAGCAGTAGCGGACAGTTACATTCACCCCTCCACTTT. Its translation is CATSSSGQLHSPLHF.

This clonotype was seen at least ten times. The chain employs TRBV7-9 and TRBJ2-7, with D possibly TRBD2 on 6 matching bases. Per the germline V gene, CDR1 is SEHNR and CDR2 is FQNEAQ (reference sequence). The CDR3 runs 13 residues. The germline V and J ends were trimmed by 2 bases and 4 bases, with 9 bases remaining between them. CDR3 protein: CASSLPGDYEQYF. CDR3 nucleotides: TGTGCCAGCAGCTTACCGGGGGATTACGAGCAGTACTTC.

This clonotype turned up a few times. The chain carries TRBV7-2 and TRBJ2-5; D ambiguous. Germline V gene lookup returns CDR1 SGHTA and CDR2 FQGNSA. Trimming pared 0 bases from V and 5 bases from J, leaving 16 bases between. CDR3 size: 16 residues. CDR3 region: CASSLAARSLWETQYF. The CDR3 nucleotides read TGTGCCAGCAGCTTAGCGGCGCGCTCTCTATGGGAGACCCAGTACTTC.

The table lists this clonotype with a few counts. The chain is built from TRBV6-2 or TRBV6-3 and TRBJ2-1, with TRBD2 matching 7 bases. Trimming took 2 bases from V and 2 from J; bases not matched to a gene: 18. This CDR3 has 20 amino acids. CDR1 MNHEY and CDR2 SVGEGT come from the germline V gene. CDR3 in amino acids: CASSYDGRTSAISPYNEQFF. CDR3 nucleotide sequence: TGTGCCAGCAGTTACGACGGGCGAACTAGCGCGATATCACCCTACAATGAGCAGTTCTTC.

This clonotype has a handful of counts. The chain carries TRBV10-3 and TRBJ1-1, with a possible D match to TRBD1 (5 bases). CDR1 and CDR2 (germline): ENHRY, SYGVKD. Trimming pared 3 bases from V and 12 bases from J, leaving 14 bases between. The CDR3 covers 12 residues. The CDR3 DNA reads as TGTGCCATCAGTGAACAGGAACTAGAGACTTTCTTT. This gives the protein CAISEQELETFF.

In this sample, this clonotype turned up many times. The gene calls are TRBV10-3 and TRBJ2-7, with 8 bases matching TRBD2. The V gene's germline CDR1 is ENHRY and CDR2 SYGVKD. With V trimmed by 8 bases and J by 0 bases, 12 bases remained unmatched. The length of the CDR3 is 16 residues. CDR3 protein: CAIRGIGREDSYEQYF. Written as DNA, the CDR3 is TGTGCCATCCGGGGAATTGGGCGGGAGGACTCCTACGAGCAGTACTTC.

This clonotype appeared a single time. The rearrangement uses TRBV6-1 and TRBJ2-3, with 9 bases aligning to TRBD2. This CDR3 is 15 amino acids long. The junction had 10 bases not matched to a gene; V was cut back by 5 bases and J by 7 bases. From germline, CDR1 is MNHNS and CDR2 SASEGT. CDR3 nucleotide sequence: TGTGCCAGCAGTCAGACTAGCGGTCCCACGTATACGCAGTATTTT. It specifies CASSQTSGPTYTQYF.

Only a few counts were recorded for this clonotype. The chain is built from TRBV12-3 or TRBV12-4 and TRBJ1-2, with 8 nucleotides matching TRBD1. J gave up 6 bases and V 0 bases, and 6 bases lay outside the gene matches. The length of the CDR3 is 15 residues. The CDR3 nucleotides are TGTGCCAGCAGTTTAGCTTACAGGGGGGTAGATGGCTACACCTTC. It specifies CASSLAYRGVDGYTF.

The genes are TRBV2 and TRBJ2-7, with 13 bases fitting TRBD2. CDR3 length equals 17 residues. Looked up from germline, CDR1 is SNHLY and CDR2 is FYNNEI. V shed 2 bases, J shed 3 bases, and the junction held 7 bases outside the gene matches. Here the CDR3 reads CASSEWTSGGYFYEQYF. In DNA, the CDR3 is TGTGCCAGCAGTGAATGGACTAGCGGGGGATACTTCTACGAGCAGTACTTC.

V gene TRBV20-1 combines with J gene TRBJ1-2, with 9 bases that match TRBD1. The CDR3 runs to 15 residues. Germline V lookup: CDR1 DFQATT, CDR2 SNEGSKA (reference sequence). With 6 bases clipped from V and 4 bases from J, the junction kept 12 bases outside the gene matches. The CDR3 loop is CSALGTGNFGYGYTF. The CDR3 coding sequence is TGCAGTGCCCTTGGGACAGGGAATTTCGGCTATGGCTACACCTTC.

This clonotype came up a few times. V usage is TRBV5-1 and J usage is TRBJ2-2; 7 bases agree with TRBD2. Trimming at V came to 4 bases and at J to 7 bases, leaving 10 bases not matched to a gene. The germline CDR1 and CDR2 sequences are SGHRS and YFSETQ. There are 15 residues in the CDR3. The CDR3 here is CASSHYVAGVGELFF. The CDR3 DNA is TGCGCCAGCAGCCACTACGTCGCGGGGGTCGGGGAGCTGTTTTTT.

The table lists this clonotype with a few counts. This rearrangement joins TRBV6-2 or TRBV6-3 to TRBJ2-1; no clear D gene. This CDR3 spans 14 amino acids. V dropped 4 bases and J dropped 5 bases, with 12 bases sitting between them. The germline CDR1 and CDR2 sequences are MNHEY and SVGEGT. The DNA for the CDR3 is TGTGCCAGCAGTTCCTTGATGGGCCACAATGAGCAGTTCTTC. As protein: CASSSLMGHNEQFF.

The rearrangement joins TRBV27 to TRBJ1-4; 7 bases match TRBD1. Trimming took 3 bases from V and 5 from J; bases not matched to a gene: 3. The CDR3 runs to 14 residues. Germline V CDR1 and CDR2: MNHEY, SMNVEV (reference sequence). CDR3 residues: CASSFAGGNEKLFF. The CDR3 DNA sequence: TGTGCCAGCAGTTTTGCAGGGGGGAATGAAAAACTGTTTTTT.

This clonotype was detected a few times. The chain carries TRBV20-1 and TRBJ1-5; the match to TRBD1 covers 10 bases. The V and J ends lost 1 base and 4 bases, in that order; junction bases with no gene match: 19. This CDR3 is built from 20 residues. Germline V CDR1 and CDR2: DFQATT, SNEGSKA (reference sequence). In nucleotides, the CDR3 is TGCAGTGCTAGAGCTTCTCCCCTTGACGTATGGGGACAGGGGAATCAGCCCCAGCATTTT. This sequence encodes CSARASPLDVWGQGNQPQHF.